A single sample is the source of the 10 T cell receptor beta chains below, sequenced in a study of CD8+ T cells in alopecia areata. Sequencing templates came from extracted RNA that was reverse transcribed into cDNA. Measured with immunoSEQ multiplex PCR; TCRdb has only the in-frame clones, and not every one. The data show some 150,000 clones, 62% seen once. What was sequenced was CD8+ T cells sorted from blood. The receptors derive from a human donor in good health.

This clone was counted only a few times. The V call is TRBV19, the J call TRBJ1-1; 9 bases fit TRBD1. Germline trimming cut 3 bases from V and 3 bases from J; bases unmatched to any gene: 11. CDR3 length equals 17 residues. Germline CDR1 reads LNHDA; CDR2 reads SQIVND (reference sequence). In nucleotides, the CDR3 is TGTGCCAGTAGTATGCTCCACAGGGGGCGAGGGGACACTGAAGCTTTCTTT. This gives the protein CASSMLHRGRGDTEAFF.

The CDR3 reads CASSLGLAAWNEQFF. The CDR3 DNA follows: TGTGCCAGCAGCTTAGGACTAGCGGCGTGGAATGAGCAGTTCTTC. The genes are TRBV7-2 and TRBJ2-1; 9 bases fit TRBD2. The CDR3 is 15 amino acids. With V trimmed by 1 base and J by 7 bases, 5 bases remained unmatched. The germline V gene encodes CDR1 SGHTA and CDR2 FQGNSA.

The rearrangement joins TRBV27 to TRBJ1-5; D unresolved. CDR1 and CDR2 from the germline V gene are MNHEY and SMNVEV (reference sequence). The V and J ends lost 2 bases and 5 bases respectively, with 7 bases between them. This CDR3 contains 13 residues. CDR3 protein: CASSLGGDQPQHF. DNA for the CDR3: TGTGCCAGCAGTTTAGGCGGCGATCAGCCCCAGCATTTT.

In its sample, this clone was seen once. This rearrangement joins TRBV4-2 to TRBJ2-7, with a possible D match to TRBD2 (6 bases). Per germline, CDR1 LGHNA and CDR2 YNFKEQ. Trimming cost V 0 bases and J 4 bases, with 10 bases left between them. The CDR3 runs to 14 residues. The CDR3 bases are TGTGCCAGCAGCCAAGATCTCGGGAGTTACGAGCAGTACTTC. As protein: CASSQDLGSYEQYF.

J is TRBJ1-5 and V is TRBV2; D is unclear. CDR3 size: 15 residues. CDR1 is SNHLY and CDR2 is FYNNEI in the germline V gene. The ends were cut back, 1 base at V and 0 bases at J, with 7 bases in the middle. The CDR3 bases are TGTGCCAGCAGTGAAGGACGGCATAGCAATCAGCCCCAGCATTTT. Encoded protein: CASSEGRHSNQPQHF. The entire variable domain, with the rest obtained from reference TRBV2 and TRBJ1-5, is as follows: EPEVTQTPSHQVTQMGQEVILRCVPISNHLYFYWYRQILGQKVEFLVSFYNNEISEKSEIFDDQFSVERPDGSNFTLKIRSTKLEDSAMYFCASSEGRHSNQPQHFGDGTRLSIL.

The chain combines TRBV4-1 with TRBJ1-5, with a possible D match to TRBD1 (6 bases). The CDR3 consists of 16 residues. Trimming removed 4 bases at V and 2 bases at J, with 15 bases between. Germline CDR1 MGHRA, CDR2 YSYEKL. CDR3 in DNA: TGCGCCAGCAGCCTCGCAGGGGTTTGGGGCAATCAGCCCCAGCATTTT. Amino acids: CASSLAGVWGNQPQHF.

This clone was seen once. The rearrangement uses TRBV27 and TRBJ2-2, with D unclear. The CDR3 totals 15 residues. V was cut by 5 bases and J by 4 bases, with 14 bases left in between. Germline lookup yields CDR1 MNHEY and CDR2 SMNVEV (reference sequence). The CDR3 here is CASSREPSGTGELFF. The CDR3 coding sequence is TGTGCCAGCAGTAGGGAACCTTCGGGCACCGGGGAGCTGTTTTTT.

In this sample, this clone turned up a few times. The DNA of the CDR3 is TGCAGCGTTGACGGCAGGGGGGGGAACACTGAAGCTTTCTTT. Its protein product is CSVDGRGGNTEAFF. The J gene is TRBJ1-1, the V gene TRBV29-1, with 7 bases that match TRBD1. This CDR3 has 14 amino acids. The V segment lost 3 bases and the J segment 1 base; nucleotides outside the gene matches: 5. From germline, CDR1 is SQVTM and CDR2 ANQGSEA.

This clone appeared a few times. This chain uses TRBV29-1 with TRBJ1-5; no definite D call. The CDR3 is 14 amino acids. The V gene lost 0 bases and the J gene lost 7 bases, with 13 bases spanning the gap. The germline CDR1 and CDR2 sequences are SQVTM and ANQGSEA. The chain's CDR3 is CSVEDPESGQPQHF. DNA for the CDR3: TGCAGCGTTGAAGATCCCGAGTCGGGGCAGCCCCAGCATTTT.

The table lists this clone with a few counts. The chain couples TRBV29-1 to TRBJ1-2; D not certain. The V gene lost 0 bases and the J gene lost 8 bases, with 10 bases spanning the gap. Per germline, CDR1 SQVTM and CDR2 ANQGSEA. The CDR3 sequence is 12 residues long. The CDR3 DNA follows: TGCAGCGTTGAAGATCGAGCGAGGGGCTACACCTTC. This sequence encodes CSVEDRARGYTF. Full variable domain (missing parts from reference TRBV29-1 and TRBJ1-2): SAVISQKPSRDICQRGTSLTIQCQVDSQVTMMFWYRQQPGQSLTLIATANQGSEATYESGFVIDKFPISRPNLTFSTLTVSNMSPEDSSIYLCSVEDRARGYTFGSGTRLTVV.